The T cell receptor beta chain under discussion was sequenced for a study of blood T cells in healthy people across ages. Trimming removed 4 bases from V and 3 bases from J, with 10 bases in between. The CDR3 spans 13 residues. Per the germline V gene, CDR1 is PRHDT and CDR2 is FYEKMQ (reference sequence). A sample-barcoded 5' primer and a J-beta primer mix were used in a second PCR of about 7 to 11 cycles. Per-sample output comprised a minimum of 3 million paired-end reads containing CDR3. Via MiXCR, TCRdb re-called the 5' RACE reads, giving one row per CDR3 protein. The sample consists of about 970,000 distinct CDR3 sequences, roughly 47% of them appearing once.

This sequence joins TRBV13 and TRBJ2-7; D unclear. Sequencing input: blood. The sequence came from a woman aged 60-75 years in good health. Here the CDR3 DNA reads TGTGCCAGCAGCTCCCCGGGCCACTACGAGCAGTACTTC. This encodes CASSSPGHYEQYF.